A single sample is the source of the 15 T cell receptor beta chains below, sequenced in a study of PD-1 blockade in classical Hodgkin lymphoma. Assay used: immunoSEQ multiplex PCR; TCRdb lists only in-frame clones, some missing. The sample shows more than 50,000 clones, 71% of them seen only once. After autologous stem cell transplantation all patients relapsed, and prior brentuximab vedotin exposure differed between cohorts. The sample was peripheral blood mononuclear cells (PBMCs), taken before the second cycle of nivolumab. These receptors came from a human donor with classical Hodgkin lymphoma.

The chain uses TRBV5-6 and TRBJ1-2; D perhaps matches TRBD1 (5 bases). Trimming removed 0 bases from V and 3 bases from J, with 9 bases in between. CDR1 SGHDT and CDR2 YYEEEE come from the germline V gene. The CDR3 is 14 residues long. CDR3 bases: TGTGCCAGCAGCTTGGTACAGGTGGACTATGGCTACACCTTC. This encodes CASSLVQVDYGYTF.

This clone was counted a single time. V and J are TRBV7-2 and TRBJ1-2, with 7 nucleotides matching TRBD1. The CDR3 runs 14 residues. Germline V CDR1 and CDR2: SGHTA, FQGNSA. Losses at the gene ends were 1 base for V and 4 bases for J; bases not matched to a gene: 3. CDR3 loop: CASSLVPGGYGYTF. The CDR3 coding sequence is TGTGCCAGCAGCTTAGTACCAGGGGGCTATGGCTACACCTTC.

CDR3 bases: TGTGCCAGCAGCCCCGGCGATGAAAAACTGTTTTTT. Residues: CASSPGDEKLFF. The chain joins TRBV11-3 to TRBJ1-4; D unclear. Germline assignment: CDR1 SGHNT and CDR2 YENEEA. The CDR3 runs 12 residues. Trimming took off 5 bases at V and 6 bases at J, with 7 bases between the two ends.

The chain has TRBV19 and TRBJ1-1; 7 nucleotides agree with TRBD1. V dropped 1 base and J dropped 0; count of bases not matched to a gene: 5. Germline V CDR1 and CDR2: LNHDA, SQIVND (reference sequence). There are 16 residues in the CDR3. The CDR3 DNA reads TGTGCCAGTAGTATAGGGGACAGCTTCATGAACACTGAAGCTTTCTTT. This gives the protein CASSIGDSFMNTEAFF.

The chain uses TRBV11-2 and TRBJ2-3, with 8 bases matching TRBD2. The CDR3 covers 16 residues. Germline assignment: CDR1 SGHAT and CDR2 FQNNGV. Unmatched junction bases numbered 7, after V lost 4 bases and J lost 1 base. CDR3 bases: TGTGCCAGCAGCTCACGTAGCGGGACGGGCACAGATACGCAGTATTTT. This sequence encodes CASSSRSGTGTDTQYF.

The CDR3: CASSRREVAFF. The CDR3 coding sequence is TGTGCCAGCAGCCGAAGGGAGGTGGCTTTCTTT. V and J are TRBV14 and TRBJ1-1; D gene uncertain. Germline V lookup: CDR1 SGHDN, CDR2 FVKESK. Deletions cut 4 bases from V and 11 bases from J, with 11 bases between. This CDR3 is 11 amino acids long.

This clone was picked up a small number of times. The chain has TRBV4-1 and TRBJ2-4; TRBD2 agrees at 8 bases. The CDR3 totals 15 residues. Germline CDR1 and CDR2: MGHRA and YSYEKL. Trimming cost V 1 base and J 8 bases; bases outside gene matches: 7. Written as DNA, the CDR3 is TGCGCCAGCAGCCAAGCTCGGGAGGGCCAGTACATTCAGTACTTC. Residues: CASSQAREGQYIQYF.

This chain's CDR3 is CASSVGASGGAETQYF. DNA of the CDR3: TGTGCCAGCAGCGTAGGAGCTAGCGGGGGGGCAGAGACCCAGTACTTC. The chain joins TRBV9 to TRBJ2-5, with TRBD2 matching over 12 bases. Trimming at V came to 0 bases and at J to 4 bases, leaving 4 bases not matched to a gene. The CDR3 consists of 16 residues. The V gene's germline CDR1 is SGDLS and CDR2 YYNGEE.

This clone occurred many times. The CDR3, as DNA: TGTGCCAGCAGCCAAGAACGTGATCTCCTCTCTGGAAACACCATATATTTT. Amino acids: CASSQERDLLSGNTIYF. This chain joins TRBV4-2 and TRBJ1-3; D uncertain. There are 17 residues in the CDR3. Trimming shortened V by 0 bases and J by 0 bases, and 12 bases separated the two germline ends. The germline V gene encodes CDR1 LGHNA and CDR2 YNFKEQ.

The CDR3 loop is CASSRTYGYTF. In nucleotides, the CDR3 is TGTGCCAGCAGCCGCACCTATGGCTACACCTTC. The J gene is TRBJ1-2, the V gene TRBV5-6; D not resolved. Germline CDR1 and CDR2: SGHDT and YYEEEE. The V end was cut by 4 bases, the J end by 4 bases, with 5 bases between. CDR3 length: 11 amino acids.

This chain links TRBV28 with TRBJ2-6, with D unclear. The CDR3 is made up of 16 amino acids. V shed 3 bases and J shed 0 bases, with 9 bases lying between them. Germline values: CDR1 MDHEN, CDR2 SYDVKM. CDR3 residues: CASSLLQISGANVLTF. DNA of the CDR3: TGTGCCAGCAGTTTGTTACAGATCTCTGGGGCCAACGTCCTGACTTTC.

This clone is a singleton in its sample. The chain uses TRBV11-3 and TRBJ2-1, with 7 bases identical to TRBD1. The CDR3 contains 15 residues. The ends lost 3 bases at V and 3 bases at J; junction bases unmatched: 5. Germline V gene sequence: CDR1 SGHNT, CDR2 YENEEA. The CDR3 bases are TGTGCCAGCAGCTTCACAGGGGCTATCTACAATGAGCAGTTCTTC. Encoded protein: CASSFTGAIYNEQFF.

This chain joins TRBV5-8 and TRBJ1-5; unclear D gene. Germline assignment: CDR1 SGHTS and CDR2 YDEGEE. Trimming took 4 bases from V and 2 from J, leaving 7 bases between them. The CDR3 consists of 13 residues. Here the CDR3 DNA reads TGTGCCAGCAGCCGGGAGGGCAATCAGCCCCAGCATTTT. Residues: CASSREGNQPQHF.

The V and J genes are TRBV30 and TRBJ1-5; possibly TRBD1 for D (5 bases). V lost 2 bases and J lost 4, with 9 bases in between. The germline gives CDR1 GTSNPN, CDR2 SVGIG (reference sequence). The CDR3 runs to 13 residues. DNA of the CDR3: TGTGCCTGGAGTATCTCAGGGAATCAGCCCCAGCATTTT. Residues: CAWSISGNQPQHF.

The chain is built from TRBV7-8 and TRBJ2-5, with TRBD1 identical over 9 bases. The germline V gene has CDR1 SGHVS and CDR2 FQNEAQ. The CDR3 has 15 residues. Trimming took 0 bases from V and 1 from J; bases not matched to a gene: 0. For the CDR3, the DNA is TGTGCCAGCAGCTTAGCGGACAGGGGCCAAGAGACCCAGTACTTC. It encodes CASSLADRGQETQYF. The full variable domain, with the rest looked up from reference TRBV7-8 and TRBJ2-5, is GAGVSQSPRYKVAKRGQDVALRCDPISGHVSLFWYQQALGQGPEFLTYFQNEAQLDKSGLPSDRFFAERPEGSVSTLKIQRTQQEDSAVYLCASSLADRGQETQYFGPGTRLLVL.